The clone carrying this T cell receptor beta chain was counted between two and nine times. The V segment lost 1 base and the J segment 3 bases; nucleotides outside the gene matches: 12. The CDR3 has 18 residues. Germline loops: CDR1 SGHDT, CDR2 YYEEEE. These data belong to a study of beta chain features in type 1 diabetes. A sort by CD45RO/CCR7/CD25/CD127/CD95/CD27 yielded CD4+ naive, central memory, regulatory and stem cell-like memory cells. What was sequenced were expressed TCRB transcripts, since all of the isolated RNA had been reverse transcribed. Clones were sequenced by immunoSEQ multiplex PCR, and TCRdb holds only the in-frame ones, with some missing. The table shows about 900,000 clones, with roughly 16% occurring only once.

This receptor was taken from a woman aged 18-29 years in good health. Sequencing input: naive CD4+ T cells from blood. This chain connects TRBV5-6 to TRBJ2-5; 10 positions agree with TRBD1. The chain's CDR3 is CASSLRTSGDRGKETQYF. As DNA, the CDR3 is TGTGCCAGCAGCTTGAGGACGTCAGGGGACAGGGGAAAAGAGACCCAGTACTTC.